Included here is one T cell receptor (beta chain) sequence, with context. This entry comes from a study of identical twins. TCRdb recomputed calls from the 5' RACE reads with MiXCR, one row per CDR3 protein. The sample has about 220,000 distinct CDR3 sequences, 6.5% to 8.5% seen once. CDR3 length: 15 amino acids. Germline CDR1 and CDR2: SGHRS and YFSETQ. V was clipped by 3 bases and J by 6 bases; unmatched bases: 2. This same sample was also taken into another study, of yellow fever vaccine responses in identical twins. That study adds: Reportedly, the T cell response mounted by twins to vaccine seemed partly convergent, partly personalized.

The sequence came from a woman between 18 and 29 years old in good health. Sequencing was carried out using memory (CD45RO+) T cells sorted from blood. The rearrangement uses TRBV5-1 and TRBJ2-2; TRBD2 matches 13 bases. The CDR3 here is CASSWTSGSPGELFF. The CDR3 DNA follows: TGCGCCAGCAGCTGGACTAGCGGGAGCCCCGGGGAGCTGTTTTTT.